The 10 T cell receptor beta chains presented below share a single source sample, sequenced in a study of CD8+ T cells in alopecia areata. The treatment: oral pan-JAK inhibitor, 5-10 mg twice daily. The sequencing template was cDNA reverse transcribed from extracted RNA. Only in-frame clones appear in the TCRdb table, and some are missing; sequencing was by immunoSEQ multiplex PCR. The table has about 92,000 clones, 44% seen once. The sample here was CD8+ T cells sorted from blood, taken at week 24, from a patient treated with tofacitinib. These receptors all stem from a human donor with alopecia areata.

This clone was counted a few times. The CDR3 spells CASSFGVGFSRPTDTQYF. As DNA, the CDR3 is TGTGCCAGCAGCTTCGGCGTAGGGTTCTCCAGGCCTACAGATACGCAGTATTTT. V usage is TRBV5-4 and J usage is TRBJ2-3; D gene unclear. The CDR3 is 18 residues long. Trimming removed 2 bases at V and 3 bases at J, with 22 bases between. Germline loops: CDR1 SGHNT, CDR2 YYREEE (reference sequence).

V gene TRBV27 combines with J gene TRBJ1-1, with D perhaps matching TRBD1 (6 bases). Per the germline V gene, CDR1 is MNHEY and CDR2 is SMNVEV (reference sequence). V shed 8 bases and J shed 5 bases, with 12 bases lying between them. This CDR3 has 12 amino acids. CDR3 residues: CASGNTGTEAFF. CDR3 DNA sequence: TGTGCCAGCGGGAATACAGGGACTGAAGCTTTCTTT.

This CDR3 reads CAYWTRGTYEQYF. For the CDR3, the DNA is TGTGCCTACTGGACTAGAGGAACCTACGAGCAGTACTTC. The chain is built from TRBV30 and TRBJ2-7; 7 bases line up with TRBD2. V shed 7 bases and J 2 bases; nucleotides not matched to a gene: 8. This CDR3 contains 13 residues. Germline CDR1 GTSNPN, CDR2 SVGIG (reference sequence).

The chain combines TRBV4-1 with TRBJ1-2; D not resolved. The CDR3 length is 16 residues. With 1 base removed from V and 0 bases from J, the gap between germline ends came to 12 bases. CDR1 is MGHRA, CDR2 YSYEKL, per germline. The CDR3 DNA sequence: TGCGCCAGCAGCCAAGTCCCCTCTAATGCTAACTATGGCTACACCTTC. This codes for CASSQVPSNANYGYTF.

The chain recombines TRBV7-8 with TRBJ2-7; no reliable D call. Trimming cost V 10 bases and J 7 bases, with 14 bases left between them. This CDR3 has 11 amino acids. The germline gives CDR1 SGHVS, CDR2 FQNEAQ. CDR3 sequence (DNA): TGTGCCACCGGCGGCCTCGGGGAGCAGTACTTC. This translates into CATGGLGEQYF.

V gene TRBV7-9 combines with J gene TRBJ1-4; 8 nucleotides align to TRBD1. The CDR3 loop spans 18 amino acids. V gave up 5 bases and J gave up 2 bases; unmatched junction bases: 13. Looked up from germline, CDR1 is SEHNR and CDR2 is FQNEAQ (reference sequence). This CDR3 reads CASSPRTGSMETNEKLFF. The CDR3 region has the DNA TGTGCCAGCAGCCCACGGACAGGGTCTATGGAGACTAATGAAAAACTGTTTTTT.

This chain joins TRBV5-1 and TRBJ2-5; D may be TRBD1 (5 bases). The end of the DNA aligns better with TRBJ2-7, so the J call may be wrong. Germline V gives CDR1 SGHRS, CDR2 YFSETQ. The CDR3 covers 14 residues. The CDR3 nucleotides read TGCGCCAGCAGCTTGGGTTGGGGCGAGGACGAGCAGTACTTC. Translated: CASSLGWGEDEQYF.

Here the CDR3 DNA reads TGTGCCAGCAGCCCCCGACTAGCACTCGAGCAGTACTTC. Amino acid sequence: CASSPRLALEQYF. This chain links TRBV6-5 with TRBJ2-7, with 7 bases that match TRBD2. Per germline, CDR1 MNHEY and CDR2 SVGAGI. The CDR3 covers 13 residues. J lost 6 bases, V lost 6 bases, and 8 bases had no gene match.

In the case of this clone: The junction departs from the called germline gene at one end, perhaps through a read error. V and J are TRBV25-1 and TRBJ2-7; no definite D call. Germline V lookup: CDR1 MGHDK, CDR2 SYGVNS. The CDR3 totals 11 residues. In DNA, the CDR3 is TGTGCCAGCAGTGATTTGATAGAGCTGTACTTC. Amino acid sequence: CASSDLIELYF.

This rearrangement joins TRBV7-8 to TRBJ2-1; tentative D call: TRBD2 (6 bases). The CDR3 has 11 amino acids. In germline, CDR1 is SGHVS, CDR2 FQNEAQ. Trimming cost V 5 bases and J 12 bases, with 11 bases left between them. The CDR3 bases are TGTGCCAGCAGCGAGGGAGGTGTGCAGTTCTTC. Protein product: CASSEGGVQFF.